What follows is one TCR beta chain and its context. Among Cohort 3 donors, those recovered had two negative PCRs, clearance, or symptom resolution. This CDR3 comprises 11 residues. V gave up 4 bases and J gave up 6 bases, with 8 bases separating them. CDR1 and CDR2 from the germline V gene are SGHRS and YFSETQ. The data are from a study of blood T cell repertoires in COVID-19. Study as a whole: Material from acute and convalescent COVID-19 was sourced from the United States, Italy and Spain.

Authors' processing steps: Reference gene primer amplification gave estimated nucleated cell counts. The table came from immunoSEQ multiplex PCR; TCRdb's copy has only in-frame clones and leaves some out. V and J calls and clone size are copied from that table; D and trimming were computed from the DNA. Of more than 450,000 clones in the sample, roughly 90% are singletons; the top ten hold roughly 0.72%. The sequenced sample consisted of PBMCs or T cells enriched from blood (not recorded which). V and J are TRBV5-1 and TRBJ2-7, with D possibly matching TRBD1 (5 bases). The clonotype was recovered from a woman younger than 35 who had recovered from COVID-19. The CDR3 region has the DNA TGCGCCAGCAGCCCAGGGATCGAGCAGTACTTC. It is translated as CASSPGIEQYF.